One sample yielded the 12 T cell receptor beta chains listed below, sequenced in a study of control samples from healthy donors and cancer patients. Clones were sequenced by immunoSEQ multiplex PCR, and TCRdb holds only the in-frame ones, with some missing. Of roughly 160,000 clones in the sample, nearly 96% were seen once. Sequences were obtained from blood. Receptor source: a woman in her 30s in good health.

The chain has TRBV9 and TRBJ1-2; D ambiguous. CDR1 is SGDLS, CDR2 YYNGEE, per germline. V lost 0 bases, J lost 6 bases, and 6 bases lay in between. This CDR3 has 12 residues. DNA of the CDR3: TGTGCCAGCAGCGTAGACGGGGATGGCTACACCTTC. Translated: CASSVDGDGYTF.

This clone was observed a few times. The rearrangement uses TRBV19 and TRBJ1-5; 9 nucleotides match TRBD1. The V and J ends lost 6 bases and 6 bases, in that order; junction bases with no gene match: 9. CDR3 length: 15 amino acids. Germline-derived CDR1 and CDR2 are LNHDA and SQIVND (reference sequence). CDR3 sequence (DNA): TGTGCCAGTAGGAGAGACAGGGGGAACGGTCAGCCCCAGCATTTT. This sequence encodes CASRRDRGNGQPQHF.

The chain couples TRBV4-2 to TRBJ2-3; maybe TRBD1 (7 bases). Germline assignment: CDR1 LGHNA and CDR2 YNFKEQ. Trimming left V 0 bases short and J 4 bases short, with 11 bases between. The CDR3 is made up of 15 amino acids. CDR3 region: CASSQEEGAADTQYF. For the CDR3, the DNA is TGTGCCAGCAGCCAAGAGGAGGGGGCAGCAGATACGCAGTATTTT.

CDR3 sequence reads: CASKLILSTDTQYF. CDR3 sequence (DNA): TGCGCCAGCAAGTTAATATTAAGCACAGATACGCAGTATTTT. The genes are TRBV5-1 and TRBJ2-3; D is ambiguous. CDR1 and CDR2 from the germline V gene are SGHRS and YFSETQ. The V end was cut by 6 bases, the J end by 0 bases, with 11 bases between. The CDR3 covers 14 residues.

The chain's CDR3 is CASSQRTASNQPQHF. CDR3 sequence (DNA): TGCGCCAGCAGCCAACGGACAGCTAGCAATCAGCCCCAGCATTTT. The genes are TRBV4-1 and TRBJ1-5; D perhaps matches TRBD1 (6 bases). CDR3 length equals 15 residues. In germline, CDR1 is MGHRA, CDR2 YSYEKL. With 2 bases removed from V and 0 bases from J, the gap between germline ends came to 8 bases.

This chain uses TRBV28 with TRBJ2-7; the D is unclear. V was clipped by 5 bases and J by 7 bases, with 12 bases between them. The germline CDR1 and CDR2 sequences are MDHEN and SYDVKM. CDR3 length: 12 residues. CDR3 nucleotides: TGTGCCAGCAGTGAAAACGTGGGGGAGCAGTACTTC. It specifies CASSENVGEQYF.

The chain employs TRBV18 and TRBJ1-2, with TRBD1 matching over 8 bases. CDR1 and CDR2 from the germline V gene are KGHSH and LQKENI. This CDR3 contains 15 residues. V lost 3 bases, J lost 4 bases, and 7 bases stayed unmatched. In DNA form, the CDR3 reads TGTGCCAGCTCACCCGGGACAGGCGGAGGCTATGGCTACACCTTC. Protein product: CASSPGTGGGYGYTF.

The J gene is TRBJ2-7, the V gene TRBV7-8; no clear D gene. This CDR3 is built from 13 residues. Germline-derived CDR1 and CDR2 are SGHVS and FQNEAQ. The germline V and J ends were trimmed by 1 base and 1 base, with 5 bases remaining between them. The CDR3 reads CASSLGVSYEQYF. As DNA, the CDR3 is TGTGCCAGCAGCTTAGGGGTTTCCTACGAGCAGTACTTC. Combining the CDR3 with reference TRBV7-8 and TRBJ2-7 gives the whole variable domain GAGVSQSPRYKVAKRGQDVALRCDPISGHVSLFWYQQALGQGPEFLTYFQNEAQLDKSGLPSDRFFAERPEGSVSTLKIQRTQQEDSAVYLCASSLGVSYEQYFGPGTRLTVT.

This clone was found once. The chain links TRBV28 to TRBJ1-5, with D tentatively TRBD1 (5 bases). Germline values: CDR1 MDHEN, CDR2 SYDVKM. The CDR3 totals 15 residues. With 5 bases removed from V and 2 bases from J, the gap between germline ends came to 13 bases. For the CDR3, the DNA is TGTGCCAGCAGTGGGGGAGGGGTCGGCAATCAGCCCCAGCATTTT. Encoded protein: CASSGGGVGNQPQHF.

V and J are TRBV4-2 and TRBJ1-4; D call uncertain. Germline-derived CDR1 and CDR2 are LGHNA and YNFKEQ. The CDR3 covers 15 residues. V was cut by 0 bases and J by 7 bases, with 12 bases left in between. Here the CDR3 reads CASSQDWRGGEKLFF. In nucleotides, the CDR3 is TGTGCCAGCAGCCAAGATTGGCGGGGAGGTGAAAAACTGTTTTTT.

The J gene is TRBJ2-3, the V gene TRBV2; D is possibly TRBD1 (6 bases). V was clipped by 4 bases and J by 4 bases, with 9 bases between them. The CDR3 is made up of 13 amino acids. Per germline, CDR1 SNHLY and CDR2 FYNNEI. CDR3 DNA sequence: TGTGCCAGCAGTGGGGACACGGCAGATACGCAGTATTTT. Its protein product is CASSGDTADTQYF.

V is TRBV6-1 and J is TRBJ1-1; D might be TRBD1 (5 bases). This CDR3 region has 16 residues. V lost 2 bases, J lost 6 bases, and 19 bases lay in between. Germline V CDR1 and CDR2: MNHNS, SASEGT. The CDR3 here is CASSEPAGTSISEAFF. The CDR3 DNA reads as TGTGCCAGCAGTGAACCCGCAGGGACCAGTATCTCTGAAGCTTTCTTT.